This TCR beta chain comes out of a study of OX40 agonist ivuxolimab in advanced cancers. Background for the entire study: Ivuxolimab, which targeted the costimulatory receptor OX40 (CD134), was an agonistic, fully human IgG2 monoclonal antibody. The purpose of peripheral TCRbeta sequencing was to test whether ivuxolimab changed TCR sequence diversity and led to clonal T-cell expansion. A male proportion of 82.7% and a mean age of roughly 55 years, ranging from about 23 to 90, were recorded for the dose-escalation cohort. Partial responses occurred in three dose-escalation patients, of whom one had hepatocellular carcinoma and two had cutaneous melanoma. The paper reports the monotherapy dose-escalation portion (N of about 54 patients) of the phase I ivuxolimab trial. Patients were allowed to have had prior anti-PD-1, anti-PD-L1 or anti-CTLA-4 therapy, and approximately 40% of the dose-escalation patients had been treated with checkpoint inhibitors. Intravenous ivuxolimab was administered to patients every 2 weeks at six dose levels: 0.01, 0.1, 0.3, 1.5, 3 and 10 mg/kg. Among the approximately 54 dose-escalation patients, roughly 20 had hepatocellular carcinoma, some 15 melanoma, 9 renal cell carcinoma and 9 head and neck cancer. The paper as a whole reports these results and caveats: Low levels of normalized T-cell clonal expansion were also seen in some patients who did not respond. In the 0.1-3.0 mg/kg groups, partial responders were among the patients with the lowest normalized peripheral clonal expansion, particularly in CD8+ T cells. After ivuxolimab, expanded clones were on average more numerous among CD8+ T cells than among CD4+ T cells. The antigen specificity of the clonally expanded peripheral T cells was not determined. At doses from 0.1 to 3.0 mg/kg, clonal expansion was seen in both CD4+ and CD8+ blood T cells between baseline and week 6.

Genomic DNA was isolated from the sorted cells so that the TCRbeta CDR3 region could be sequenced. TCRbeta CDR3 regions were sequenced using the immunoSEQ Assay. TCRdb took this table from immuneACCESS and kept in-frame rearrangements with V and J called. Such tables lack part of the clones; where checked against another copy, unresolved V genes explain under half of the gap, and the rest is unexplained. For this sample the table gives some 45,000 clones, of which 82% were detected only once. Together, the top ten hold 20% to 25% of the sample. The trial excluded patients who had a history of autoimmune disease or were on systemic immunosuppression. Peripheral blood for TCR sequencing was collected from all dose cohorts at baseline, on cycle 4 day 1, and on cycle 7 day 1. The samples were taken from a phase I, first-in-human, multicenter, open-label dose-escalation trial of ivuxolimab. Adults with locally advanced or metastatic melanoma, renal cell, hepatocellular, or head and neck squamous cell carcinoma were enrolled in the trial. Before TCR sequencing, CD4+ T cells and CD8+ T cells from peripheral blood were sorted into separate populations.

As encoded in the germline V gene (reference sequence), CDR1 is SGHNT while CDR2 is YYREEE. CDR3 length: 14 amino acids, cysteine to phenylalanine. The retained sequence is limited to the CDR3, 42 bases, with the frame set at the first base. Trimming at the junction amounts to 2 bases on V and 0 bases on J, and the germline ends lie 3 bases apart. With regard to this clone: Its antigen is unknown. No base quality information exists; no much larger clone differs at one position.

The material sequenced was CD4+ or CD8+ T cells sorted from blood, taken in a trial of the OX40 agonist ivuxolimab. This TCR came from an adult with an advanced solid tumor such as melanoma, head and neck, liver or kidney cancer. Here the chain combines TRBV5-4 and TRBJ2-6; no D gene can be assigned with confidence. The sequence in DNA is TGTGCCAGCAGCTTCAGCTCTGGGGCCAACGTCCTGACTTTC. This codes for CASSFSSGANVLTF.